This T cell receptor beta chain stems from a study of T cell responses to AZD1222 COVID-19 vaccine. Findings of the study overall: Only a handful of AZD1222 recipients, roughly 6 in all, had baseline seropositivity. Repertoires were obtained solely post-peak T cell response. Spike regions recognized by vaccine-associated CD4 TCRs spanned the protein, led by 160-218 and 743-854. Elevations in Spike-specific TCR breadth and depth followed administration of two AZD1222 doses.

Method: immunoSEQ multiplex PCR; TCRdb's copy keeps in-frame clones and lacks some. Of approximately 180,000 clones in the sample, 85% to 95% are singletons; the top ten hold over 9.5%. This CDR3 region has 18 residues. J was trimmed by 0 bases and V by 1 base; bases with no gene match: 8. Germline V gives CDR1 LGHNA, CDR2 YSLEER. Regarding this clone: The antigen is not known.

The chain employs TRBV4-3 and TRBJ2-3; 9 positions agree with TRBD2. This TCR was sampled from an adult in good health. The specimen was peripheral blood, collected on day 0 of AZD1222 vaccination. DNA of the CDR3: TGCGCCAGCAGCCAAGTAGGTAGCGGGGGCCGGAGCACAGATACGCAGTATTTT. Translated: CASSQVGSGGRSTDTQYF.